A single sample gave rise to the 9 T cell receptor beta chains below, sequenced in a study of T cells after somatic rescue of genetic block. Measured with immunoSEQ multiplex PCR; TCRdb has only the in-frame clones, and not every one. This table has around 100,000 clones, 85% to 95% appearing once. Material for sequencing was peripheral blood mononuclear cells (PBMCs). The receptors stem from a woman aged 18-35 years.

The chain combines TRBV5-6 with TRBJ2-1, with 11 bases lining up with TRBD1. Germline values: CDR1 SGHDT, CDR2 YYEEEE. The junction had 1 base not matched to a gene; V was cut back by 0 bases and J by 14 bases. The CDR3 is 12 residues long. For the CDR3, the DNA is TGTGCCAGCAGCTTGGGGACAGGGGGCGAGTTCTTC. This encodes CASSLGTGGEFF.

The DNA for the CDR3 is TGTGCCAGCAGCCTTCTAGCGGGGGCCCACAGAACCGGGGAGCTGTTTTTT. Protein sequence: CASSLLAGAHRTGELFF. The V and J genes are TRBV7-3 and TRBJ2-2, with TRBD2 matching over 10 bases. In germline, CDR1 is SGHTA, CDR2 FQGTGA. CDR3 length equals 17 residues. After removal of 5 bases from V and 5 bases from J, the junction contained 11 bases not matched to a gene.

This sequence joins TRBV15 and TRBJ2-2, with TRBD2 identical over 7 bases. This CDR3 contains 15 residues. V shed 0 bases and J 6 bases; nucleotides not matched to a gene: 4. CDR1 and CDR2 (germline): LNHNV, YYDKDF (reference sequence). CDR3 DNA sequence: TGTGCCACCAGCAGAGAATTGGGAGGGCCCGGGGAGCTGTTTTTT. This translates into CATSRELGGPGELFF.

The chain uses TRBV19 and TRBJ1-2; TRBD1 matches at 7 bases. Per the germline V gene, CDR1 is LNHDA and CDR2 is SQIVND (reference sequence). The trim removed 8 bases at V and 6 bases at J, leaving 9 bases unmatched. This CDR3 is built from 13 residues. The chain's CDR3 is CASQTGRENGYTF. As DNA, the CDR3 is TGTGCCAGTCAGACAGGGAGAGAGAATGGCTACACCTTC.

The CDR3 DNA reads as TGTGCCGAGGATGAGGGCCGGACTGAAGCTTTCTTT. It codes for CAEDEGRTEAFF. The chain is built from TRBV28 and TRBJ1-1; D is uncertain. This CDR3 is built from 12 residues. The V gene lost 11 bases and the J gene lost 5 bases, with 15 bases spanning the gap. Germline V gene lookup returns CDR1 MDHEN and CDR2 SYDVKM.

In DNA form, the CDR3 reads TGTGCCAGCAGTTTACGGGGTAGCAATCAGCCCCAGCATTTT. Translation: CASSLRGSNQPQHF. The V call is TRBV27, the J call TRBJ1-5; unclear D gene. V was trimmed by 2 bases and J by 0 bases, leaving 5 bases between them. The CDR3 totals 14 residues. The V gene's germline CDR1 is MNHEY and CDR2 SMNVEV (reference sequence).

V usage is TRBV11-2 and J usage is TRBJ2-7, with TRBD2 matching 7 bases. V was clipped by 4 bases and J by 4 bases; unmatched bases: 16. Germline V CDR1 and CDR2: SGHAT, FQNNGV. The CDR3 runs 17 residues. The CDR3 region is CASSSSFGGSLAYEQYF. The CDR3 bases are TGTGCCAGCAGCTCTTCTTTCGGGGGGAGCCTCGCATACGAGCAGTACTTC.

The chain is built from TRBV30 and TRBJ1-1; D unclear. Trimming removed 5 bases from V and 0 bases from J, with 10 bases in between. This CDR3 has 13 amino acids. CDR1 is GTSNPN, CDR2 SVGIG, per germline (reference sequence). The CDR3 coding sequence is TGTGCCTGGGCTAAAAATATGAACACTGAAGCTTTCTTT. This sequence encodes CAWAKNMNTEAFF.

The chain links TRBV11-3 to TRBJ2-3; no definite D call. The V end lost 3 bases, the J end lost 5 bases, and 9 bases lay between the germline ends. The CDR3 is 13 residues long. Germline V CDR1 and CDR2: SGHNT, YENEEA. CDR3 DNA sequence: TGTGCCAGCAGCTTCCAGGACGGAGATACGCAGTATTTT. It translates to CASSFQDGDTQYF.